The 27 T cell receptor beta chains given below trace back to one sample, sequenced in a study of T cells in Graves' hyperthyroidism and ophthalmopathy (dated by TCRdb to about 2019). To prepare the library, multiplex PCR was applied. This sample was sequenced with an Illumina HiSeq 2000. Amplification of TCR beta CDR3 regions was carried out from RNA transcripts. For the first round of RT-PCR on the TCR CDR3, the HTBI primer set was used together with the Qiagen OneStep RT-PCR kit. The public reads were reprocessed in TCRdb via fastp at Q25 and MiXCR, keeping in-frame beta chains. Identical CDR3 protein sequences are pooled into one entry, listed with their most common genes and DNA. Present in this sample are about 610,000 distinct CDR3 sequences, roughly 14% of which were seen just once. Of the sample, about 4.5% falls within the top ten clones. The sequencing input was blood. Every receptor here comes from a woman in her forties with Graves' ophthalmopathy.

This clonotype was counted ten times or more. This chain connects TRBV6-2 or TRBV6-3 to TRBJ2-2; possibly TRBD2 for D (6 bases). CDR3 length: 17 amino acids. Trimming cost V 2 bases and J 0 bases, with 13 bases left between them. Germline lookup yields CDR1 MNHEY and CDR2 SVGEGT. The CDR3 here is CASSYPKAGTNTGELFF. CDR3 nucleotide sequence: TGTGCCAGCAGTTACCCTAAAGCGGGCACGAACACCGGGGAGCTGTTTTTT.

This clonotype appeared many times. The chain employs TRBV7-3 and TRBJ2-2; no reliable D call. Between the trimmed V and J ends, which lost 4 bases and 3 bases, there was a span of 6 bases. The CDR3 is 13 residues long. Germline loops: CDR1 SGHTA, CDR2 FQGTGA. The CDR3, as DNA: TGTGCCAGCAGCTCCCTGGACACCGGGGAGCTGTTTTTT. Encoded protein: CASSSLDTGELFF.

This clonotype was seen many times. The chain recombines TRBV6-2 or TRBV6-3 with TRBJ1-2; the match to TRBD1 covers 10 bases. Trimming removed 6 bases from V and 3 bases from J; junction bases left unmatched: 16. The V gene's germline CDR1 is MNHEY and CDR2 SVGEGT. The CDR3 consists of 18 residues. The CDR3 coding sequence is TGTGCCAGCAGCCCCAGGGACAGGGGAATCGGTAGCGACTATGGCTACACCTTC. Its protein is CASSPRDRGIGSDYGYTF.

The table lists this clonotype with many counts. V and J are TRBV28 and TRBJ2-4; tentative D call: TRBD1 (6 bases). CDR3 length: 18 amino acids. Trimming took off 5 bases at V and 2 bases at J, with 22 bases between the two ends. Germline V gene lookup returns CDR1 MDHEN and CDR2 SYDVKM. This chain's CDR3 is CASSPDQLRGDTKNIQYF. The CDR3 DNA reads TGTGCCAGCAGTCCCGACCAACTTAGAGGGGACACCAAAAACATTCAGTACTTC.

This clonotype was seen repeatedly, ten times or more. A much larger clone is a single base away; this may be a read error. This chain joins TRBV12-3 or TRBV12-4 and TRBJ1-2; TRBD1 matches 7 bases. This CDR3 is built from 13 residues. The CDR3 region has the DNA TGTGCCCGCAGTTTAGGGGACAGCTATGGCTACACCTTC. Protein sequence: CARSLGDSYGYTF.

The genes are TRBV29-1 and TRBJ1-2; 8 bases are shared with TRBD1. This CDR3 contains 12 residues. The germline V gene has CDR1 SQVTM and CDR2 ANQGSEA. V was clipped by 5 bases and J by 8 bases; unmatched bases: 7. This CDR3 is CSVQGALEGYTF. Here the CDR3 DNA reads TGCAGCGTTCAGGGGGCATTGGAAGGCTACACCTTC.

There are many counts of this clonotype. The chain has TRBV16 and TRBJ1-2, with 7 bases matching TRBD1. The CDR3 runs to 14 residues. V lost 0 bases, J lost 6 bases, and 4 bases stayed unmatched. CDR1 is KGHSY, CDR2 FQNENV, per germline. DNA of the CDR3: TGTGCCAGCAGCCAATCAGCGACAGGGAATGGCTACACCTTC. It codes for CASSQSATGNGYTF. Filled out from reference TRBV16 and TRBJ1-2, the complete variable domain reads GEEVAQTPKHLVRGEGQKAKLYCAPIKGHSYVFWYQQVLKNEFKFLISFQNENVFDETGMPKERFSAKCLPNSPCSLEIQATKLEDSAVYFCASSQSATGNGYTFGSGTRLTVV.

This chain links TRBV12-3 or TRBV12-4 with TRBJ1-2, with 7 bases identical to TRBD1. With V trimmed by 4 bases and J by 8 bases, 10 bases remained unmatched. This CDR3 spans 14 amino acids. In DNA form, the CDR3 reads TGTGCCAGCAGTTCTCGAAGGACAGGAGGAGGCTACACCTTC. Translated, it gives CASSSRRTGGGYTF.

This clonotype was recorded many times. V is TRBV6-2 or TRBV6-3 and J is TRBJ2-7; 8 bases fit TRBD2. The CDR3 totals 15 residues. Germline CDR1 reads MNHEY; CDR2 reads SVGEGT. J lost 5 bases, V lost 4 bases, and 10 bases had no gene match. The CDR3 loop is CASSSPGLGIDEQYF. The CDR3 DNA reads TGTGCCAGCAGTTCCCCGGGACTAGGAATCGACGAGCAGTACTTC.

This clonotype was seen ten or more times. The chain joins TRBV20-1 to TRBJ2-1, with TRBD2 matching over 9 bases. This CDR3 has 15 amino acids. Germline CDR1 and CDR2: DFQATT and SNEGSKA (reference sequence). J lost 0 bases, V lost 6 bases, and 6 bases had no gene match. CDR3 bases: TGCAGTGCCGTAGCGGGAGCTCTCTCCTACAATGAGCAGTTCTTC. The encoded protein is CSAVAGALSYNEQFF.

The J gene is TRBJ1-1, the V gene TRBV12-5; D perhaps matches TRBD1 (5 bases). Per germline, CDR1 LGHNT and CDR2 FRNRAP. This CDR3 has 15 amino acids. V was trimmed by 5 bases and J by 3 bases, leaving 16 bases between them. The CDR3 sequence: CASGARGFEYTEAFF. The CDR3 nucleotides read TGTGCTAGTGGTGCCCGGGGGTTTGAGTACACTGAAGCTTTCTTT.

This clonotype was observed at least ten times. The genes are TRBV19 and TRBJ1-1; D not resolved. Germline CDR1 and CDR2: LNHDA and SQIVND (reference sequence). The V end was cut by 8 bases, the J end by 1 base, with 11 bases between. The CDR3 sequence is 13 residues long. The CDR3 DNA reads TGTGCCAGTGCCTCGGCAGGGAACACTGAAGCTTTCTTT. This sequence encodes CASASAGNTEAFF. The full variable domain, completed using reference TRBV19 and TRBJ1-1, is DGGITQSPKYLFRKEGQNVTLSCEQNLNHDAMYWYRQDPGQGLRLIYYSQIVNDFQKGDIAEGYSVSREKKESFPLTVTSAQKNPTAFYLCASASAGNTEAFFGQGTRLTVV.

This clonotype is a singleton in its sample. This rearrangement joins TRBV4-2 to TRBJ2-7; 9 bases align to TRBD2. Germline V gene data show CDR1 as LGHNA and CDR2 as YNFKEQ. After removal of 3 bases from V and 2 bases from J, the junction contained 11 bases not matched to a gene. The CDR3 spans 17 residues. CDR3 in amino acids: CASSQDPGLALTYEQYF. The CDR3 DNA follows: TGTGCCAGCAGCCAGGATCCCGGACTAGCGCTAACCTACGAGCAGTACTTC.

This clonotype was seen ten or more times. The V call is TRBV19, the J call TRBJ2-7; 7 bases line up with TRBD1. Germline CDR1 LNHDA, CDR2 SQIVND (reference sequence). The CDR3 consists of 13 residues. J gave up 4 bases and V 9 bases, and 9 bases lay outside the gene matches. CDR3: CASSSLQGYEQYF. CDR3 DNA sequence: TGTGCCAGCAGCTCCTTACAGGGGTACGAGCAGTACTTC.

This clonotype has at least ten counts. J is TRBJ2-5 and V is TRBV20-1; perhaps TRBD1 as D (6 bases). The CDR3 is made up of 17 amino acids. Germline lookup yields CDR1 DFQATT and CDR2 SNEGSKA (reference sequence). Trimming took off 2 bases at V and 5 bases at J, with 24 bases between the two ends. The CDR3 spells CSARPRSGARRWETQYF. CDR3 bases: TGCAGTGCTAGACCCCGTTCAGGGGCTAGAAGGTGGGAGACCCAGTACTTC.

In this sample, this clonotype turned up many times. The gene calls are TRBV20-1 and TRBJ1-1; 7 positions agree with TRBD1. V gave up 5 bases and J gave up 6 bases; unmatched junction bases: 3. Germline V gene sequence: CDR1 DFQATT, CDR2 SNEGSKA (reference sequence). The CDR3 extends over 11 amino acids. The CDR3 loop is CSAYQGAEAFF. Written as DNA, the CDR3 is TGCAGTGCTTACCAGGGGGCTGAAGCTTTCTTT.

In this sample, this clonotype turned up many times. V gene TRBV7-9 combines with J gene TRBJ2-2; D possibly corresponds to TRBD2 (6 bases). The CDR3 has 15 residues. The V gene's germline CDR1 is SEHNR and CDR2 FQNEAQ (reference sequence). The germline V and J ends were trimmed by 5 bases and 7 bases, with 17 bases remaining between them. CDR3 protein: CASSPPTSINGELFF. The CDR3 bases are TGTGCCAGCAGCCCTCCGACTAGTATCAACGGGGAGCTGTTTTTT. The variable domain in full, completed from reference TRBV7-9 and TRBJ2-2, reads DTGVSQNPRHKITKRGQNVTFRCDPISEHNRLYWYRQTLGQGPEFLTYFQNEAQLEKSRLLSDRFSAERPKGSFSTLEIQRTEQGDSAMYLCASSPPTSINGELFFGEGSRLTVL.

This clonotype has ten or more counts. V is TRBV30 and J is TRBJ2-5, with no clear D. The CDR3 is 8 residues long. The V gene lost 7 bases and the J gene lost 5 bases, with 2 bases spanning the gap. Germline V gene data show CDR1 as GTSNPN and CDR2 as SVGIG (reference sequence). CDR3 sequence: CALETQYF. As DNA, the CDR3 is TGTGCCTTGGAGACCCAGTACTTC. Full variable domain (rest looked up from reference TRBV30 and TRBJ2-5): SQTIHQWPATLVQPVGSPLSLECTVEGTSNPNLYWYRQAAGRGLQLLFYSVGIGQISSEVPQNLSASRPQDRQFILSSKKLLLSDSGFYLCALETQYFGPGTRLLVL.

The gene calls are TRBV11-2 and TRBJ2-7; D call uncertain. The CDR3 extends over 14 amino acids. CDR1 and CDR2 from the germline V gene are SGHAT and FQNNGV. V lost 1 base to trimming and J lost 0 bases, with 7 bases between them. The CDR3: CASSLVTNSYEQYF. The CDR3 DNA reads TGTGCCAGCAGCTTAGTCACGAACTCCTACGAGCAGTACTTC.

This clonotype was observed at least ten times. The chain uses TRBV12-3 or TRBV12-4 and TRBJ1-1; D not certain. Deletions cut 5 bases from V and 4 bases from J, with 11 bases between. This CDR3 is 13 amino acids long. The CDR3 region is CASSTLMSTEAFF. Here the CDR3 DNA reads TGTGCCAGCAGTACGCTGATGAGCACTGAAGCTTTCTTT.

Many counts were recorded for this clonotype. The chain carries TRBV2 and TRBJ1-1; D is possibly TRBD1 (6 bases). Trimming stripped 5 bases from V and 3 bases from J, with 16 bases between. From germline, CDR1 is SNHLY and CDR2 FYNNEI. The CDR3 length is 15 residues. In DNA form, the CDR3 reads TGTGCCAGCAGTCAGGGGCCGGGGAAGGACACTGAAGCTTTCTTT. Amino acids: CASSQGPGKDTEAFF.

Many counts were recorded for this clonotype. The chain joins TRBV28 to TRBJ2-5, with TRBD2 matching over 7 bases. The CDR3 is made up of 15 amino acids. Germline assignment: CDR1 MDHEN and CDR2 SYDVKM. J gave up 3 bases and V 4 bases, and 8 bases lay outside the gene matches. The CDR3 region is CASSSNTLAEETQYF. DNA for the CDR3: TGTGCCAGCAGTTCTAATACCCTAGCGGAAGAGACCCAGTACTTC.

The chain uses TRBV2 and TRBJ2-5; D unresolved. The CDR3 runs to 14 residues. Trimming shortened V by 0 bases and J by 5 bases, and 10 bases separated the two germline ends. Germline V gives CDR1 SNHLY, CDR2 FYNNEI. The CDR3 DNA reads as TGTGCCAGCAGTGAAGCACCCGAATCGGAGACCCAGTACTTC. This sequence encodes CASSEAPESETQYF.

This clonotype has ten or more counts. The J gene is TRBJ2-7, the V gene TRBV6-2 or TRBV6-3, with a weak D call TRBD2 (6 bases). V was cut by 2 bases and J by 7 bases, with 12 bases left in between. CDR3 size: 13 residues. Germline loops: CDR1 MNHEY, CDR2 SVGEGT. The CDR3 reads CASSYRDSGEQYF. The CDR3 nucleotides are TGTGCCAGCAGTTACCGGGACTCAGGAGAGCAGTACTTC.

In this sample, this clonotype turned up many times. The gene calls are TRBV20-1 and TRBJ2-4; the D call may be TRBD1 or TRBD2 (7 bases each). The CDR3 runs 14 residues. In germline, CDR1 is DFQATT, CDR2 SNEGSKA (reference sequence). V was pared by 3 bases and J by 6 bases, with 15 bases between. The DNA for the CDR3 is TGCAGTGCTAGGCCCGACAGGGAGGGAAACATTCAGTACTTC. It codes for CSARPDREGNIQYF.

This clonotype has a count of ten or more. This chain joins TRBV6-1 and TRBJ2-5, with D hard to call. Trimming took off 7 bases at V and 1 base at J, with 4 bases between the two ends. Germline V gene sequence: CDR1 MNHNS, CDR2 SASEGT. The length of the CDR3 is 11 residues. The CDR3 sequence is CASTIQETQYF. CDR3 nucleotide sequence: TGTGCCAGCACTATCCAAGAGACCCAGTACTTC.

The chain couples TRBV7-8 to TRBJ2-7, with no clear D. Between the trimmed V and J ends, which lost 2 bases and 2 bases, there was a span of 4 bases. Germline lookup yields CDR1 SGHVS and CDR2 FQNEAQ. The CDR3 consists of 12 residues. The CDR3 DNA reads as TGTGCCAGCAGCTTAAAGGCCTACGAGCAGTACTTC. Translating gives CASSLKAYEQYF.